The clone carrying this TCR beta chain came up a few times. The V gene's germline CDR1 is DFQATT and CDR2 SNEGSKA (reference sequence). With 6 bases removed from V and 2 bases from J, the gap between germline ends came to 23 bases. This CDR3 has 17 residues. TCRdb passed the RT-PCR reads through MiXCR, listing each CDR3 protein once. Here the sample spans about 110,000 distinct CDR3 sequences, around 35% being singletons. This sample was taken from a study of patients and donors after allogeneic stem cell transplantation. The chain joins TRBV20-1 to TRBJ1-5; weak D call: TRBD1 (5 bases). This receptor was obtained from a human donor who was either an allogeneic HSCT recipient or a stem cell or donor lymphocyte infusion donor (not recorded which). It is not recorded whose cells these are; they may come from a transplant donor. The source material was blood, either unsorted or a sorted T cell fraction (not recorded which). The CDR3 region has the DNA TGCAGTGCCAGGCCCGGCAGGGTAGTGGTGGGCAATCAGCCCCAGCATTTT. It encodes CSARPGRVVVGNQPQHF.